This is a list of T cell receptor beta chains from one sample in a study of shared T cell receptors in the human thymus. TCRdb keeps only in-frame clones here, not all; method: immunoSEQ multiplex PCR. Of approximately 660,000 clones detected, approximately 87% appear once; the ten largest clones hold 0.0085% to 0.012%. The sample was also linked to a second study, of human thymus T cells.

Source material: thymocytes. The receptor source for this set is a boy in the first two years of life with a congenital heart defect. Both conserved end residues are part of each CDR3. A D gene is named only where the DNA matches it firmly. Expanded clones get a size class; other rows say once, few or many, or leave the size out.

D gene,clone size,V gene,J gene,CDR3 protein,CDR3 DNA
.,.,TRBV2,TRBJ2-1,CASMRNGGTYGEQFF,TGTGCCAGCATGAGGAATGGCGGGACCTATGGTGAGCAGTTCTTC
TRBD2,.,TRBV6-1,TRBJ2-7,CASSEVLAGVEQYF,TGTGCCAGCAGTGAAGTCCTAGCGGGAGTTGAGCAGTACTTC
.,.,TRBV11-2,TRBJ2-7,CASSLGRDLSYEQYF,TGTGCCAGCAGCTTAGGGAGGGACTTATCCTACGAGCAGTACTTC
.,.,TRBV5-1,TRBJ2-7,CASSLEVPKPYEQYF,TGCGCCAGCAGCTTGGAAGTTCCCAAGCCCTACGAGCAGTACTTC
.,.,TRBV28,TRBJ1-4,CASSLPDSGNDPEKLFF,TGTGCCAGCAGTTTACCGGACAGCGGGAATGACCCCGAAAAACTGTTTTTT
TRBD2,.,TRBV4-1,TRBJ2-7,CASSLGLAVNYEQYF,TGCGCCAGCAGTCTGGGACTAGCTGTCAACTACGAGCAGTACTTC
.,once,TRBV27,TRBJ2-1,CASSLKGRDRSYNEQFF,TGTGCCAGCAGTTTAAAGGGGCGGGACAGATCCTACAATGAGCAGTTCTTC
.,.,TRBV19,TRBJ2-1,CASSPEVTPSYNEQFF,TGTGCCAGTAGTCCCGAGGTTACCCCCTCCTACAATGAGCAGTTCTTC
TRBD2,.,TRBV29-1,TRBJ2-1,CSERSASGSEGEQFF,TGCAGCGAGCGTTCGGCTAGCGGGAGTGAGGGTGAGCAGTTCTTC
.,.,TRBV10-1,TRBJ1-3,CASKTVASGNTIYF,TGCGCCAGCAAGACGGTAGCATCTGGAAACACCATATATTTT
TRBD2,.,TRBV30,TRBJ2-3,CAWSGPPAGGIDTQYF,TGTGCCTGGAGTGGCCCCCCCGCGGGAGGTATAGATACGCAGTATTTT
TRBD1,.,TRBV5-1,TRBJ2-1,CASQRDRGQVEQFF,TGCGCCAGCCAGCGGGACAGGGGGCAGGTTGAGCAGTTCTTC
TRBD2,.,TRBV29-1,TRBJ2-6,CSVEDREGPSGTGANVLTF,TGCAGCGTTGAAGACCGGGAGGGGCCCTCAGGGACCGGGGCCAACGTCCTGACTTTC
.,.,TRBV2,TRBJ1-2,CASRGGPASDGYTF,TGTGCCAGCAGGGGGGGTCCGGCCAGTGATGGCTACACCTTC
.,.,TRBV27,TRBJ2-7,CASSLQQGAKAGGVNEQYF,TGTGCCAGCAGTTTACAACAGGGGGCGAAGGCGGGAGGGGTCAACGAGCAGTACTTC
TRBD2,.,TRBV5-4,TRBJ2-2,CASSVVSSGSPGELFF,TGTGCCAGCAGCGTAGTTTCTAGCGGGAGCCCCGGGGAGCTGTTTTTT
TRBD2,.,TRBV6-1,TRBJ2-5,CASSGGTSGRETQYF,TGTGCCAGCAGTGGCGGGACCAGCGGGAGGGAGACCCAGTACTTC
TRBD2,few,TRBV9,TRBJ2-5,CASSPTSGETQYF,TGTGCCAGCAGCCCGACTAGCGGGGAGACCCAGTACTTC
.,.,TRBV27,TRBJ2-6,CASSLSNRGGAGANVLTF,TGTGCCAGCAGTTTATCCAACAGGGGGGGAGCTGGGGCCAACGTCCTGACTTTC
.,.,TRBV21-1,TRBJ1-1,CASRPLRRVYTEAFF,TGTGCCAGTCGACCCTTGCGACGGGTTTACACTGAAGCTTTCTTT
.,.,TRBV4-1,TRBJ2-1,CASSLAGAHNEQFF,TGCGCCAGCAGCCTGGCAGGGGCCCACAATGAGCAGTTCTTC
TRBD2,.,TRBV4-3,TRBJ2-1,CASSQEPGLADYNEQFF,TGCGCCAGCAGCCAAGAACCGGGACTAGCGGACTACAATGAGCAGTTCTTC
TRBD1,.,TRBV27,TRBJ2-7,CASSSTGTGEYEQYF,TGTGCCAGCAGCTCGACCGGGACAGGGGAATACGAGCAGTACTTC
.,once,TRBV19,TRBJ1-5,CASSIPGNQPQHF,TGTGCCAGTAGTATCCCCGGTAATCAGCCCCAGCATTTT
TRBD1,.,TRBV29-1,TRBJ2-7,CSGATGDEQYF,TGCAGCGGTGCGACAGGGGATGAGCAGTACTTC
.,.,TRBV15,TRBJ1-6,CATSSVGTGQTSENSPLHF,TGTGCCACCAGCAGCGTGGGGACTGGCCAAACCAGCGAAAATTCACCCCTCCACTTT
.,.,TRBV27,TRBJ2-7,CASSLSLFGGSGSYEQYF,TGTGCCAGCAGTTTATCGTTGTTCGGGGGTAGTGGCTCCTACGAGCAGTACTTC
.,.,TRBV2,TRBJ1-5,CASRGGDPGNQPQHF,TGTGCCAGCCGGGGGGGGGACCCTGGCAATCAGCCCCAGCATTTT
TRBD2,.,TRBV27,TRBJ2-3,CASSPLAGASLSTDTQYF,TGTGCCAGCAGTCCCCTAGCGGGAGCCTCTCTTTCCACAGATACGCAGTATTTT
TRBD1,.,TRBV12-5,TRBJ1-2,CAIPTNRGRGGYTF,TGTGCTATTCCAACCAACAGGGGGCGCGGTGGCTACACTTTC
TRBD1,.,TRBV19,TRBJ2-7,CASNFSILGKKTGREPYEQYF,TGTGCCAGTAATTTTTCAATTTTGGGAAAAAAGACAGGGCGAGAGCCCTACGAGCAGTACTTC
TRBD1,.,TRBV12-5,TRBJ1-5,CASGLVLGPPDRGRDQPQHF,TGTGCTAGTGGTTTGGTACTGGGCCCCCCAGACAGGGGGAGGGATCAGCCCCAGCATTTT
.,.,TRBV28,TRBJ1-1,CASTGRGEAFF,TGTGCCAGCACAGGGAGGGGGGAAGCTTTCTTT
TRBD2,.,TRBV29-1,TRBJ2-7,CSVVGRPTSGFPTYEQYF,TGCAGCGTCGTCGGACGTCCAACTAGCGGGTTCCCAACCTACGAGCAGTACTTC
.,.,TRBV5-1,TRBJ2-3,CASSLGPTGFSTDTQYF,TGCGCCAGCAGCTTGGGGCCAACAGGTTTTAGCACAGATACGCAGTATTTT
.,once,TRBV27,TRBJ2-7,CASSFLASASYEQYF,TGTGCCAGCAGTTTCTTGGCTAGCGCGTCCTACGAGCAGTACTTC
TRBD2,.,TRBV5-1,TRBJ2-7,CASSLIPPHVAGGEQYF,TGCGCCAGCAGCTTGATCCCCCCCCACGTAGCGGGAGGCGAGCAGTACTTC
.,.,TRBV4-1,TRBJ2-2,CASSQEGQSTGELFF,TGCGCCAGCAGCCAAGAAGGACAGTCCACCGGGGAGCTGTTTTTT
TRBD2,once,TRBV29-1,TRBJ2-3,CSVPQSGGMGDTQYF,TGCAGCGTCCCCCAGAGCGGGGGAATGGGAGATACGCAGTATTTT
.,.,TRBV5-5,TRBJ2-1,CASSLPHDKSDNEQFF,TGTGCCAGCAGCTTGCCCCACGACAAGTCCGACAATGAGCAGTTCTTC
.,.,TRBV5-1,TRBJ1-4,CASSDRDRGEKLFF,TGCGCCAGCAGCGACCGGGACCGGGGGGAAAAACTGTTTTTT
.,.,TRBV4-2,TRBJ2-7,CASSQQRLSYEQYF,TGTGCCAGCAGCCAACAAAGACTTTCCTACGAGCAGTACTTC
.,.,TRBV27,TRBJ2-7,CASRWGPYEQYF,TGTGCCAGCAGATGGGGGCCCTACGAGCAGTACTTC
TRBD2,.,TRBV5-1,TRBJ2-2,CASSLLTRTSGLTGELFF,TGCGCCAGCAGCTTGTTAACGCGGACTAGCGGGCTAACCGGGGAGCTGTTTTTT
TRBD2,.,TRBV7-8,TRBJ2-1,CASSLHGLADHEQFF,TGTGCCAGCAGCCTACACGGACTAGCGGACCATGAGCAGTTCTTC
.,.,TRBV7-8,TRBJ2-7,CASSHPSGQPYEQYF,TGTGCCAGCAGCCACCCAAGCGGGCAACCCTACGAGCAGTACTTC
TRBD2,.,TRBV28,TRBJ2-3,CASSPRTSGRRSDTQYF,TGTGCCAGCAGTCCCCGGACTAGCGGGAGACGCTCAGATACGCAGTATTTT
.,.,TRBV10-2,TRBJ2-1,CASSPLGSWVWGSYNEQFF,TGCGCCAGCAGCCCCCTCGGGAGCTGGGTGTGGGGCTCCTACAATGAGCAGTTCTTC
.,.,TRBV4-1,TRBJ2-1,CASSQGRYGEQFF,TGCGCCAGCAGCCAAGGGAGGTACGGTGAGCAGTTCTTC
TRBD2,.,TRBV11-2,TRBJ2-7,CASSLGRWSGSYEQYF,TGTGCCAGCAGCTTAGGTCGGTGGAGCGGGAGTTACGAGCAGTACTTC
TRBD2,.,TRBV29-1,TRBJ2-1,CSVEVPGRANNEQFF,TGCAGCGTTGAAGTCCCCGGGAGGGCCAATAATGAGCAGTTCTTC
.,.,TRBV4-3,TRBJ2-3,CASSQDRGTGPRGKLVPQYF,TGCGCCAGCAGCCAAGATCGCGGGACGGGCCCCCGCGGGAAGCTGGTTCCGCAGTATTTT
.,.,TRBV7-9,TRBJ1-2,CASSSSLDGYTF,TGTGCCAGCAGCTCTTCCCTAGATGGCTACACCTTC
TRBD2,.,TRBV4-1,TRBJ2-7,CASSPLAGTVQYF,TGCGCCAGCAGTCCTTTAGCGGGCACAGTCCAGTACTTC